The 13 T cell receptor beta chains given below trace back to one sample, sequenced in a study of blood T cell repertoires in COVID-19. TCRdb keeps only in-frame clones here, not all; method: immunoSEQ multiplex PCR. Of fewer than 30,000 clones in the sample, approximately 92% were seen once. Sequences were obtained from peripheral blood. The source of these receptors is a man aged 55 to 70 with acute or convalescent COVID-19.

In its sample, this clone was seen once. The chain uses TRBV6-6 and TRBJ2-2; 9 nucleotides align to TRBD2. Germline loops: CDR1 MNHNY, CDR2 SVGAGI (reference sequence). The V gene end was trimmed by 6 bases and the J gene end by 4 bases; junction bases not matched to a gene: 9. The CDR3 sequence is 16 residues long. CDR3 nucleotide sequence: TGTGCCAGCAGCGCTCTAGCGGGGACGGGCACCGGGGAGCTGTTTTTT. Amino acids: CASSALAGTGTGELFF.

This sequence joins TRBV5-1 and TRBJ2-7, with 8 bases aligning to TRBD2. This CDR3 spans 16 amino acids. V trimming: 1 base; J trimming: 2 bases; junction bases outside the gene matches: 8. Germline V gene data show CDR1 as SGHRS and CDR2 as YFSETQ. The CDR3 DNA is TGCGCCAGCAGCTTGACCAATAGCGGGGCGACCTACGAGCAGTACTTC. It translates to CASSLTNSGATYEQYF.

This clone was seen only once. This rearrangement joins TRBV28 to TRBJ1-1; the match to TRBD1 covers 9 bases. This CDR3 is built from 14 residues. Germline-derived CDR1 and CDR2 are MDHEN and SYDVKM. Unmatched junction bases numbered 10, after V lost 10 bases and J lost 4 bases. CDR3 bases: TGTGCCATCCGAGGGGGACAGGGCGCCACTGAAGCTTTCTTT. Its translation: CAIRGGQGATEAFF. The whole variable domain, filled in from reference TRBV28 and TRBJ1-1, reads DVKVTQSSRYLVKRTGEKVFLECVQDMDHENMFWYRQDPGLGLRLIYFSYDVKMKEKGDIPEGYSVSREKKERFSLILESASTNQTSMYLCAIRGGQGATEAFFGQGTRLTVV.

This clone came up a few times. CDR3 region: CASRSSGVRNTEAFF. The CDR3 coding sequence is TGTGCCAGTAGGAGTTCGGGGGTGAGGAACACTGAAGCTTTCTTT. This chain links TRBV19 with TRBJ1-1, with a weak D call TRBD1 (5 bases). V lost 6 bases and J lost 1, with 15 bases in between. This CDR3 contains 15 residues. Germline V gives CDR1 LNHDA, CDR2 SQIVND (reference sequence).

This clone was counted a few times. The chain couples TRBV9 to TRBJ1-4; a possible D gene is TRBD1 (6 bases). This CDR3 spans 15 amino acids. V was pared by 0 bases and J by 5 bases, with 11 bases between. Per the germline V gene, CDR1 is SGDLS and CDR2 is YYNGEE. The CDR3 DNA reads TGTGCCAGCAGCGTAGGCGACAGGCCAAATGAAAAACTGTTTTTT. Its protein is CASSVGDRPNEKLFF.

The chain joins TRBV19 to TRBJ2-2, with a tentative D call TRBD1 (5 bases). The ends were cut back, 3 bases at V and 1 base at J, with 9 bases in the middle. CDR3 length: 15 amino acids. Looked up from germline, CDR1 is LNHDA and CDR2 is SQIVND (reference sequence). The CDR3 nucleotides are TGTGCCAGTAGTATCTGGACAAGGAACACCGGGGAGCTGTTTTTT. It encodes CASSIWTRNTGELFF.

This clone was seen just once. The gene calls are TRBV19 and TRBJ2-1; 12 bases fit TRBD2. V lost 5 bases, J lost 2 bases, and 1 base stayed unmatched. Germline V gene lookup returns CDR1 LNHDA and CDR2 SQIVND (reference sequence). The CDR3 length is 15 residues. CDR3 sequence (DNA): TGTGCCAGTAGTCCTAGCGGGGGGGCCTACAATGAGCAGTTCTTC. Amino acids: CASSPSGGAYNEQFF.

This CDR3 is CASSASGGPSSYEQYF. CDR3 DNA sequence: TGTGCCAGTAGTGCTAGCGGGGGTCCTAGCTCCTACGAGCAGTACTTC. The chain couples TRBV19 to TRBJ2-7, with 10 bases lining up with TRBD2. Trimming cost V 5 bases and J 0 bases; bases outside gene matches: 7. Germline V gives CDR1 LNHDA, CDR2 SQIVND (reference sequence). CDR3 length: 16 amino acids.

The gene calls are TRBV3-1 (or the pseudogene TRBV3-2) and TRBJ2-1, with D tentatively TRBD2 (5 bases). With 6 bases removed from V and 9 bases from J, the gap between germline ends came to 15 bases. CDR3 length equals 13 residues. Germline-derived CDR1 and CDR2 are LGHDT and YNNKEL (reference sequence). CDR3 nucleotides: TGTGCCAGCAGGCCCTCCGCGGCGGGTGAGCAGTTCTTC. Amino acid sequence: CASRPSAAGEQFF.

The gene calls are TRBV19 and TRBJ1-2, with D perhaps TRBD1 (6 bases). This CDR3 has 13 residues. The V gene lost 6 bases and the J gene lost 3 bases, with 11 bases spanning the gap. Germline CDR1 and CDR2: LNHDA and SQIVND (reference sequence). CDR3 nucleotide sequence: TGTGCCAGTAGCCCACAGGGAGACTATGGCTACACCTTC. This translates into CASSPQGDYGYTF.

The V call is TRBV27, the J call TRBJ2-1; D not certain. The CDR3 loop spans 13 amino acids. V lost 3 bases and J 2 bases, leaving 5 bases between the germline ends. The germline V gene has CDR1 MNHEY and CDR2 SMNVEV (reference sequence). Written as DNA, the CDR3 is TGTGCCAGCAGTTTGGGCGCCTACAATGAGCAGTTCTTC. Residues: CASSLGAYNEQFF.

This chain links TRBV2 with TRBJ1-2, with TRBD1 matching 7 bases. V shed 5 bases and J 6 bases; nucleotides not matched to a gene: 9. Germline CDR1 is SNHLY and CDR2 is FYNNEI. The CDR3 extends over 14 amino acids. Written as DNA, the CDR3 is TGTGCCAGCAGTCGGACAGGTCCTGTGGATGGCTACACCTTC. It codes for CASSRTGPVDGYTF.

J is TRBJ2-7 and V is TRBV19; 9 bases align to TRBD1. This CDR3 has 15 amino acids. Germline CDR1 LNHDA, CDR2 SQIVND (reference sequence). Losses at the gene ends were 5 bases for V and 0 bases for J; bases not matched to a gene: 5. The CDR3 protein is CASSVDRGISYEQYF. CDR3 DNA: TGTGCCAGTAGTGTCGACAGGGGGATCTCCTACGAGCAGTACTTC.